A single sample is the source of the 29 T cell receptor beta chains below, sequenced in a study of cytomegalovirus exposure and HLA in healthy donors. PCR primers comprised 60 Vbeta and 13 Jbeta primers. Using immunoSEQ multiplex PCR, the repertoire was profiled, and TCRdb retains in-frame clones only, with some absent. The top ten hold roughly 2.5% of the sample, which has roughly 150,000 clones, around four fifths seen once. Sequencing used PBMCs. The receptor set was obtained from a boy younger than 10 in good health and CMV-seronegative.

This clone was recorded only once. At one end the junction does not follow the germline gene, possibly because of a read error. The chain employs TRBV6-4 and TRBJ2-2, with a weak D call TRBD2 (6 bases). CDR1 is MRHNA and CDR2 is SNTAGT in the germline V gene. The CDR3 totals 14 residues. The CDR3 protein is CVSGGTPGTGELFF. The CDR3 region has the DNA TGTGTCAGCGGAGGGACCCCGGGCACCGGGGAGCTGTTTTTT.

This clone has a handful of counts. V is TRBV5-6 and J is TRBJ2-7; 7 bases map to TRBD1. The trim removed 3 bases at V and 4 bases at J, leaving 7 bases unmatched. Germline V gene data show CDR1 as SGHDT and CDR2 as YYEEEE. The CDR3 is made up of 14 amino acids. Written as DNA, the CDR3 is TGTGCCAGCAGCTCGGACAGGACCCAATACGAGCAGTACTTC. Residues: CASSSDRTQYEQYF. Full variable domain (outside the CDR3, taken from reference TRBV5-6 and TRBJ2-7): DAGVTQSPTHLIKTRGQQVTLRCSPKSGHDTVSWYQQALGQGPQFIFQYYEEEERQRGNFPDRFSGHQFPNYSSELNVNALLLGDSALYLCASSSDRTQYEQYFGPGTRLTVT.

CDR3 region: CASSGRTSGRVEAGELFF. CDR3 nucleotide sequence: TGTGCCAGCAGCGGAAGGACTAGCGGGAGGGTGGAGGCCGGGGAGCTGTTTTTT. V usage is TRBV11-2 and J usage is TRBJ2-2, with 15 bases fitting TRBD2. This CDR3 is 18 amino acids long. Unmatched junction bases numbered 10, after V lost 5 bases and J lost 6 bases. Germline CDR1 and CDR2: SGHAT and FQNNGV.

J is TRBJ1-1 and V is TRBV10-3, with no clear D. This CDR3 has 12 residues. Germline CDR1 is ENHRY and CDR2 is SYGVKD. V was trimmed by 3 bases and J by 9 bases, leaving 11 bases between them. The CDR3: CAISEVPEQAFF. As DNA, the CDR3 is TGTGCCATCAGTGAAGTTCCTGAGCAAGCTTTCTTT.

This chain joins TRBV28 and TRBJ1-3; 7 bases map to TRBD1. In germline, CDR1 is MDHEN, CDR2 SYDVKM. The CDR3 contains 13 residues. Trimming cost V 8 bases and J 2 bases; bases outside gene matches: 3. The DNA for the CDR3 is TGTGCCAGCGGGACAGTAGCTGGAAACACCATATATTTT. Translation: CASGTVAGNTIYF.

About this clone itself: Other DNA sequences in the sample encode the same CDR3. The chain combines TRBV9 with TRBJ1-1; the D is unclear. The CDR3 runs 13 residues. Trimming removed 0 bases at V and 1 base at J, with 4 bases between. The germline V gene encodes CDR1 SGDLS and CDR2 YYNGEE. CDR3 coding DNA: TGTGCCAGCAGCGTAGCGGGGAACACTGAAGCTTTCTTT. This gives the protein CASSVAGNTEAFF.

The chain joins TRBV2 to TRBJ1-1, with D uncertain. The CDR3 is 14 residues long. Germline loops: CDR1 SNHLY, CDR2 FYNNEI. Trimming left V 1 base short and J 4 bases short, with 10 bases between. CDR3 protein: CASSEVASSTEAFF. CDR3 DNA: TGTGCCAGCAGTGAAGTAGCGTCAAGCACTGAAGCTTTCTTT. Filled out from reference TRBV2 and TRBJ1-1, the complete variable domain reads EPEVTQTPSHQVTQMGQEVILRCVPISNHLYFYWYRQILGQKVEFLVSFYNNEISEKSEIFDDQFSVERPDGSNFTLKIRSTKLEDSAMYFCASSEVASSTEAFFGQGTRLTVV.

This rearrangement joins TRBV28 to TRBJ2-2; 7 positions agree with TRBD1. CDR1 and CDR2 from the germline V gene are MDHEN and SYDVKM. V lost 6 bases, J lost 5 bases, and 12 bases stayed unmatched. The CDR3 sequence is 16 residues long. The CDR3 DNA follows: TGTGCCAGCAGAGAGACAGGGTCCGGGAAAACCGGGGAGCTGTTTTTT. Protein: CASRETGSGKTGELFF.

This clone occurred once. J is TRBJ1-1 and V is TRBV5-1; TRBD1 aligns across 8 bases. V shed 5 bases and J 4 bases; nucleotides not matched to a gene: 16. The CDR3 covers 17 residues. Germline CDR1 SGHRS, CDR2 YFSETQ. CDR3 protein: CASRCDAGGAGVTEAFF. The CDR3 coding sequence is TGCGCCAGCAGATGCGATGCAGGGGGCGCCGGGGTCACTGAAGCTTTCTTT.

CDR3 in DNA: TGTGCCATCAGTGAATTGTATAGGGGGAGCAATCAGCCCCAGCATTTT. It encodes CAISELYRGSNQPQHF. The chain employs TRBV10-3 and TRBJ1-5, with a tentative D call TRBD1 (6 bases). V shed 3 bases and J shed 1 base, with 13 bases lying between them. Germline V gene data show CDR1 as ENHRY and CDR2 as SYGVKD. This CDR3 spans 16 amino acids.

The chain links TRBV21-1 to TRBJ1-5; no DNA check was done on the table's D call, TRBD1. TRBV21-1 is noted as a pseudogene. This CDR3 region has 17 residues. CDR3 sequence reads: CASSNYAGTEASQPQHF. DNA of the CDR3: TGTGCCAGCAGCAATTACGCCGGGACAGAAGCCAGTCAGCCCCAGCATTTT.

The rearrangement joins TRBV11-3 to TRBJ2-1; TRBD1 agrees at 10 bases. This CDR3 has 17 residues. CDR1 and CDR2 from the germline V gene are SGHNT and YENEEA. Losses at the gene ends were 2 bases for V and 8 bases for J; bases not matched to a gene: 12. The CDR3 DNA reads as TGTGCCAGCAGCTTACTTTCCGGGACAGGGGTTATGGATGAGCAGTTCTTC. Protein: CASSLLSGTGVMDEQFF.

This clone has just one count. CDR3 bases: TGTGCCAGCAGTCCAGGGGACCTGAACACTGAAGCTTTCTTT. Amino acids: CASSPGDLNTEAFF. The V call is TRBV9, the J call TRBJ1-1, with D tentatively TRBD1 (6 bases). The CDR3 runs 14 residues. From germline, CDR1 is SGDLS and CDR2 YYNGEE. V was trimmed by 5 bases and J by 0 bases, leaving 11 bases between them.

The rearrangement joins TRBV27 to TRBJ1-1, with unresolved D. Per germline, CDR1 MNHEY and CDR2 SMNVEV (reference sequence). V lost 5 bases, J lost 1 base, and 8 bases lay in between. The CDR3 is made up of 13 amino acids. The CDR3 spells CASSKSGNTEAFF. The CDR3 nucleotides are TGTGCCAGCAGTAAATCGGGGAACACTGAAGCTTTCTTT.

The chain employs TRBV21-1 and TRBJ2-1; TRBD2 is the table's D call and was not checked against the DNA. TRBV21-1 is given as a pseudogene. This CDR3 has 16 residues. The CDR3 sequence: CASSKAGGPAGNEQFF. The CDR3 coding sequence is TGTGCCAGCAGCAAAGCTGGGGGGCCAGCGGGGAATGAGCAGTTCTTC.

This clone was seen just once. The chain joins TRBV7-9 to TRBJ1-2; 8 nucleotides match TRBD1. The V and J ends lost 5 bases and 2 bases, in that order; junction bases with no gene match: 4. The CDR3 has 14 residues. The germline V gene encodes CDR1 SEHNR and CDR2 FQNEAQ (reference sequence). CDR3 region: CASSQTGENYGYTF. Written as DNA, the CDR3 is TGTGCCAGCAGCCAGACAGGGGAAAACTATGGCTACACCTTC.

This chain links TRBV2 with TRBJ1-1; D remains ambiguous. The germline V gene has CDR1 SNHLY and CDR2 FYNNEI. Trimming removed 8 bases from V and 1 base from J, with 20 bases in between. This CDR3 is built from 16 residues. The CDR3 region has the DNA TGTGCCAGCTTAGGCAGGTCGCTTCTCTCGAACACTGAAGCTTTCTTT. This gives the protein CASLGRSLLSNTEAFF.

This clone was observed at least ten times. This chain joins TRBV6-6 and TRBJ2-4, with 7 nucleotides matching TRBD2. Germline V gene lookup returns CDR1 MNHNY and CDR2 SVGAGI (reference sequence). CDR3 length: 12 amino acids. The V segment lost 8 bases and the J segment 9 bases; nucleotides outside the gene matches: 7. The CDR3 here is CASEPTGGIQYF. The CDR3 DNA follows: TGTGCCAGCGAGCCGACGGGGGGCATTCAGTACTTC.

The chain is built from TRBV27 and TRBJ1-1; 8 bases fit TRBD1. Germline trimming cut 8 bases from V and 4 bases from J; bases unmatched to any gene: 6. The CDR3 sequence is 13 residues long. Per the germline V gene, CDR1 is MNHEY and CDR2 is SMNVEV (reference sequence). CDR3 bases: TGTGCCAGCCACCGGGACAGGACCACTGAAGCTTTCTTT. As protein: CASHRDRTTEAFF.

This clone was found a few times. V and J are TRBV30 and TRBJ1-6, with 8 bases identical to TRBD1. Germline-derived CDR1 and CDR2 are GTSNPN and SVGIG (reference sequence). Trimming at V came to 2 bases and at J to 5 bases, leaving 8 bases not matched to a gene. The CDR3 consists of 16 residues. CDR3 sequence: CAWSSQGGDNNSPLHF. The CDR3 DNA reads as TGTGCCTGGAGTTCACAGGGGGGAGACAATAATTCACCCCTCCACTTT.

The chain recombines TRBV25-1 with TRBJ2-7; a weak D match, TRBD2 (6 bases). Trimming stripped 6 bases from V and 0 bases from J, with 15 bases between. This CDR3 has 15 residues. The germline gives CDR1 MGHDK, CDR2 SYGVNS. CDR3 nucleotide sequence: TGTGCCAGCAGCGCTCTGGGGGGAGCCTCCTACGAGCAGTACTTC. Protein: CASSALGGASYEQYF.

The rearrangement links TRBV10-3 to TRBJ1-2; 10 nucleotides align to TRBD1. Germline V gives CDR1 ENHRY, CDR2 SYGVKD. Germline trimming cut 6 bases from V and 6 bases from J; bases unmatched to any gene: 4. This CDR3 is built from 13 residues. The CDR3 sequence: CAISRQGADGYTF. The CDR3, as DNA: TGTGCCATCAGCAGACAGGGGGCGGATGGCTACACCTTC.

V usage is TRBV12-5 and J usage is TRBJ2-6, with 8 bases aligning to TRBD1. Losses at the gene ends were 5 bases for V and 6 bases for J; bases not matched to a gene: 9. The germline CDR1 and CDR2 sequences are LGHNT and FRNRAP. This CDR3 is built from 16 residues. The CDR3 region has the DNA TGTGCTAGTGGTACCGGACAGGGACTCAAGGCCAACGTCCTGACTTTC. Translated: CASGTGQGLKANVLTF.

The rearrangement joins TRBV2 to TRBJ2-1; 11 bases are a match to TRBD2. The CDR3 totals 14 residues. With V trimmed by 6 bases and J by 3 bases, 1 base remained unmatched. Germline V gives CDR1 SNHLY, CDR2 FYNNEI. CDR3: CASRGTSGYNEQFF. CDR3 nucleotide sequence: TGTGCCAGCAGGGGGACTAGCGGCTACAATGAGCAGTTCTTC.

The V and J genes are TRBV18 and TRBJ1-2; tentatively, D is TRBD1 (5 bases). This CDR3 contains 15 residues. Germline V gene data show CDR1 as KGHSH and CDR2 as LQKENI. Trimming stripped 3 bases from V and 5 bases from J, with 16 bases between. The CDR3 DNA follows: TGTGCCAGCTCACCCTTCCTTGGCAGGGATTATGGCTACACCTTC. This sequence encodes CASSPFLGRDYGYTF.

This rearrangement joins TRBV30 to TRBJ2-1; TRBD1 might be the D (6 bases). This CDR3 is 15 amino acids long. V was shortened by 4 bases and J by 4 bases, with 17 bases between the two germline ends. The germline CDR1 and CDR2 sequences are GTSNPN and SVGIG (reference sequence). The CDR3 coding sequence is TGTGCCTGGAACGTGGAGACAGGACATTACAATGAGCAGTTCTTC. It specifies CAWNVETGHYNEQFF.

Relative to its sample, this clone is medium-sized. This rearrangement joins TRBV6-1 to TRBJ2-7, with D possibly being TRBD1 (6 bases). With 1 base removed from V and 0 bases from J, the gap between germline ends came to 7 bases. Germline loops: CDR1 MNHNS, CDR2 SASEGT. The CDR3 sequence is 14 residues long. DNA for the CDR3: TGTGCCAGCAGTGAAGGGGGACACTCCTACGAGCAGTACTTC. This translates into CASSEGGHSYEQYF.

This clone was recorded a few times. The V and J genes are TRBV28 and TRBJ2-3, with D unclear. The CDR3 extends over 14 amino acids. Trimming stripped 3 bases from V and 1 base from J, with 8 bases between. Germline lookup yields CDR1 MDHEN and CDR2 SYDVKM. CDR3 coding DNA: TGTGCCAGCAGTTTTCTCAGTCGCACAGATACGCAGTATTTT. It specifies CASSFLSRTDTQYF.

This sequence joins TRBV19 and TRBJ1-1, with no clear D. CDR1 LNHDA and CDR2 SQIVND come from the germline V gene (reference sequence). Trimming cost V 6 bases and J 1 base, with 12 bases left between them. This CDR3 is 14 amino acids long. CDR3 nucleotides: TGTGCCAGTAGCATCCCTAACAGGAACACTGAAGCTTTCTTT. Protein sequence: CASSIPNRNTEAFF.